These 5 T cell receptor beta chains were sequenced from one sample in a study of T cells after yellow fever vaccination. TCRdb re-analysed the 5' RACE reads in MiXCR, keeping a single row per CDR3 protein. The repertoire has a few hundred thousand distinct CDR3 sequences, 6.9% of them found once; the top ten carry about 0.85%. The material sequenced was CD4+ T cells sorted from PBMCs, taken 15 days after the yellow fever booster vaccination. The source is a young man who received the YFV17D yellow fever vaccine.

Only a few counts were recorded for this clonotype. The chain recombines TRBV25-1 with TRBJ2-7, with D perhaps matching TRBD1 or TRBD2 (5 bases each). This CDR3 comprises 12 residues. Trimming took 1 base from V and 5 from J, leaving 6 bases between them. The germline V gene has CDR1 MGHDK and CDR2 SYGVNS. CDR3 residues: CASSELGDEQYF. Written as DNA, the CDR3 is TGTGCCAGCAGTGAATTGGGGGACGAGCAGTACTTC.

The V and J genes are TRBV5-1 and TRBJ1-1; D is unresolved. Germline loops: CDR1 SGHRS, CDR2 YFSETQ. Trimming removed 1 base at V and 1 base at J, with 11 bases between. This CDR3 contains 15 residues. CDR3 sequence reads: CASSLQTGANTEAFF. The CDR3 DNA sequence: TGCGCCAGCAGCTTGCAAACTGGAGCGAACACTGAAGCTTTCTTT.

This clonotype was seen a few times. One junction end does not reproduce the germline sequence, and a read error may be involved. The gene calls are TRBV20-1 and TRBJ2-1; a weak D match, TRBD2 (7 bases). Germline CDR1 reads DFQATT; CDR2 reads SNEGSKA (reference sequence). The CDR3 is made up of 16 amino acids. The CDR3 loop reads CTARGGGSGIYNEQFF. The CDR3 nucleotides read TGCACTGCTAGAGGGGGAGGGAGCGGGATCTACAATGAGCAGTTCTTC.

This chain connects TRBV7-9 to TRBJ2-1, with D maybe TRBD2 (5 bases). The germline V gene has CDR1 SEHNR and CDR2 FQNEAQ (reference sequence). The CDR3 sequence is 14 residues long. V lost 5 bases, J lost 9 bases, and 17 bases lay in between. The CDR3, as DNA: TGTGCCAGCAGCCTAGAGAGGGTACGGGGTGAGCAGTTCTTC. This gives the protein CASSLERVRGEQFF. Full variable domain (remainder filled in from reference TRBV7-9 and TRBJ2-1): DTGVSQNPRHKITKRGQNVTFRCDPISEHNRLYWYRQTLGQGPEFLTYFQNEAQLEKSRLLSDRFSAERPKGSFSTLEIQRTEQGDSAMYLCASSLERVRGEQFFGPGTRLTVL.

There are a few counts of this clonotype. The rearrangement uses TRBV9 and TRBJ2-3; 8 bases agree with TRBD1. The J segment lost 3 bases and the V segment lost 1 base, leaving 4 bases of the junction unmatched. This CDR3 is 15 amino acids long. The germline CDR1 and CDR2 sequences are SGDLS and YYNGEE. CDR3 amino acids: CASSVSGQATDTQYF. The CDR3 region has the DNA TGTGCCAGCAGCGTATCGGGACAGGCGACAGATACGCAGTATTTT. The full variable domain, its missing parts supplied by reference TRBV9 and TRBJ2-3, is DSGVTQTPKHLITATGQRVTLRCSPRSGDLSVYWYQQSLDQGLQFLIQYYNGEERAKGNILERFSAQQFPDLHSELNLSSLELGDSALYFCASSVSGQATDTQYFGPGTRLTVL.